Presented here are 32 T cell receptor beta chains from one specimen sequenced in a study of blood T cell repertoires in COVID-19. TCRdb keeps only in-frame clones here, not all; method: immunoSEQ multiplex PCR. The sample lists under 300,000 clones, 86% occurring once. Sample: peripheral blood. All receptors come from a man older than 75 with acute or convalescent COVID-19.

The chain joins TRBV6-1 to TRBJ1-5; D is perhaps TRBD1 (6 bases). The V and J ends lost 1 base and 4 bases respectively, with 11 bases between them. The CDR3 loop spans 15 amino acids. From germline, CDR1 is MNHNS and CDR2 SASEGT. CDR3 residues: CASSEGGQSNQPQHF. The CDR3 nucleotides are TGTGCCAGCAGTGAAGGGGGGCAGAGTAATCAGCCCCAGCATTTT.

This chain connects TRBV24-1 to TRBJ2-5; no firm D call. This CDR3 is 12 amino acids long. Per the germline V gene, CDR1 is KGHDR and CDR2 is SFDVKD. The V and J ends lost 7 bases and 7 bases respectively, with 12 bases between them. In nucleotides, the CDR3 is TGTGCCACCAGCTTGGGCCCCGGGACCCAGTACTTC. As protein: CATSLGPGTQYF.

This chain connects TRBV2 to TRBJ2-5; D possibly corresponds to TRBD1 (6 bases). CDR1 and CDR2 from the germline V gene are SNHLY and FYNNEI. Trimming shortened V by 4 bases and J by 4 bases, and 10 bases separated the two germline ends. CDR3 length: 13 residues. CDR3 sequence reads: CASSVGQRETQYF. Written as DNA, the CDR3 is TGTGCCAGCAGTGTAGGACAGCGAGAGACCCAGTACTTC.

A word on this clone: The identical CDR3 is also encoded by other nucleotide sequences in the sample. The CDR3 is CSAFYYEQYF. CDR3 DNA: TGCAGTGCTTTTTACTACGAGCAGTACTTC. The genes are TRBV20-1 and TRBJ2-7; D remains ambiguous. Germline V gene data show CDR1 as DFQATT and CDR2 as SNEGSKA (reference sequence). V lost 5 bases to trimming and J lost 3 bases, with 5 bases between them. This CDR3 region has 10 residues.

The CDR3 protein is CASSLGDSARRTGELFF. CDR3 bases: TGTGCCAGCAGCTTAGGGGACTCGGCTAGAAGAACCGGGGAGCTGTTTTTT. The chain combines TRBV11-2 with TRBJ2-2; possibly TRBD2 for D (6 bases). V gave up 1 base and J gave up 5 bases, with 17 bases separating them. CDR1 and CDR2 (germline): SGHAT, FQNNGV. CDR3 length: 17 amino acids.

The V and J genes are TRBV5-1 and TRBJ2-2; D gene unclear. Germline CDR1 reads SGHRS; CDR2 reads YFSETQ. The V end was cut by 1 base, the J end by 5 bases, with 9 bases between. CDR3 length: 14 residues. CDR3 protein: CASSLNRETGELFF. The CDR3 DNA follows: TGCGCCAGCAGCTTGAACCGTGAGACCGGGGAGCTGTTTTTT.

The chain uses TRBV7-2 and TRBJ1-2, with D possibly TRBD1 on 5 matching bases. The germline V gene has CDR1 SGHTA and CDR2 FQGNSA. This CDR3 spans 15 amino acids. V shed 0 bases and J shed 2 bases, with 10 bases lying between them. The CDR3 bases are TGTGCCAGCAGCTTAGCAGGGGCCGGAAACTATGGCTACACCTTC. It translates to CASSLAGAGNYGYTF.

The V call is TRBV28, the J call TRBJ2-5; 7 bases fit TRBD2. Germline loops: CDR1 MDHEN, CDR2 SYDVKM. This CDR3 contains 15 residues. V shed 2 bases, J shed 3 bases, and the junction held 6 bases outside the gene matches. Written as DNA, the CDR3 is TGTGCCAGCAGTTTACGGTCTAGCGGAGAAGAGACCCAGTACTTC. Translation: CASSLRSSGEETQYF.

The genes are TRBV28 and TRBJ2-1; tentative D call: TRBD1 (6 bases). The CDR3 loop spans 14 amino acids. V was pared by 7 bases and J by 0 bases, with 10 bases between. Germline values: CDR1 MDHEN, CDR2 SYDVKM. DNA for the CDR3: TGTGCCAGCAAAACAGGGCCCTCCTACAATGAGCAGTTCTTC. Its protein is CASKTGPSYNEQFF. Combining the CDR3 with reference TRBV28 and TRBJ2-1 gives the whole variable domain DVKVTQSSRYLVKRTGEKVFLECVQDMDHENMFWYRQDPGLGLRLIYFSYDVKMKEKGDIPEGYSVSREKKERFSLILESASTNQTSMYLCASKTGPSYNEQFFGPGTRLTVL.

The rearrangement uses TRBV27 and TRBJ2-7; 10 bases match TRBD2. This CDR3 is built from 15 residues. V trimming: 8 bases; J trimming: 5 bases; junction bases outside the gene matches: 12. CDR1 and CDR2 from the germline V gene are MNHEY and SMNVEV (reference sequence). CDR3 in DNA: TGTGCCAGCCAGCCCCTTCCTAGCGGGAGTAACGAGCAGTACTTC. Translated: CASQPLPSGSNEQYF.

The chain links TRBV7-2 to TRBJ2-5, with TRBD2 as a possible D gene (6 bases). The CDR3 consists of 15 residues. Germline V lookup: CDR1 SGHTA, CDR2 FQGNSA. Between the trimmed V and J ends, which lost 1 base and 5 bases, there was a span of 14 bases. Here the CDR3 reads CASSLGSTAGETQYF. The CDR3 coding sequence is TGTGCCAGCAGCTTAGGGTCGACGGCGGGGGAGACCCAGTACTTC.

V usage is TRBV19 and J usage is TRBJ1-2, with D perhaps matching TRBD1 (6 bases). The length of the CDR3 is 14 residues. Germline CDR1 reads LNHDA; CDR2 reads SQIVND (reference sequence). Deletions cut 8 bases from V and 1 base from J, with 14 bases between. The CDR3: CASYRGAGNYGYTF. The DNA of the CDR3 is TGTGCCAGTTACCGGGGGGCAGGTAACTATGGCTACACCTTC.

This clone was observed once. The genes are TRBV9 and TRBJ1-1; D remains unclear. V shed 0 bases and J shed 4 bases, with 13 bases lying between them. This CDR3 is 15 amino acids long. Germline CDR1 SGDLS, CDR2 YYNGEE. This CDR3 reads CASSVDTGLSTEAFF. CDR3 nucleotide sequence: TGTGCCAGCAGCGTAGATACGGGGTTGTCCACTGAAGCTTTCTTT.

The rearrangement links TRBV5-6 to TRBJ2-1, with 8 bases lining up with TRBD1. The germline V gene has CDR1 SGHDT and CDR2 YYEEEE. The CDR3 extends over 16 amino acids. The ends lost 2 bases at V and 6 bases at J; junction bases unmatched: 10. The CDR3 nucleotides read TGTGCCAGCAGCTTCGCCCTACCGGACAGGGCCAATGAGCAGTTCTTC. Translated, it gives CASSFALPDRANEQFF.

The J gene is TRBJ1-1, the V gene TRBV27; unclear D gene. V was cut by 4 bases and J by 0 bases, with 15 bases left in between. This CDR3 has 16 residues. Germline CDR1 is MNHEY and CDR2 is SMNVEV (reference sequence). The DNA for the CDR3 is TGTGCCAGCAGTTCCCTTTTGGAGTCCATGAACACTGAAGCTTTCTTT. Its protein is CASSSLLESMNTEAFF.

The chain links TRBV29-1 to TRBJ1-5, with 8 bases lining up with TRBD1. In germline, CDR1 is SQVTM, CDR2 ANQGSEA. CDR3 length: 13 residues. Trimming at V came to 6 bases and at J to 6 bases, leaving 7 bases not matched to a gene. The CDR3 DNA reads as TGCAGCGTCCAGGGGGCCAAGGGTCAGCCCCAGCATTTT. Its protein product is CSVQGAKGQPQHF.

This chain links TRBV5-5 with TRBJ1-3; D may be TRBD1 (6 bases). Per the germline V gene, CDR1 is SGHKS and CDR2 is YYEKEE (reference sequence). V lost 3 bases to trimming and J lost 3 bases, with 13 bases between them. CDR3 length equals 15 residues. CDR3 in DNA: TGTGCCAGCAGCTACCAGACAGGAGGTGGAAACACCATATATTTT. Its translation is CASSYQTGGGNTIYF.

In the case of this clone: Because the CDR3's place on the DNA is in doubt, the DNA is left out and the CDR3 is given as listed by TCRdb. V is TRBV12-1 and J is TRBJ1-1; the table gives TRBD1 as D, unverified against the DNA. TRBV12-1 is a pseudogene. Termini included, the CDR3 measures 15 amino acids. CDR3 in amino acids: CASSFATGSDTEAFF.

This chain links TRBV25-1 with TRBJ2-3; weak D call: TRBD2 (6 bases). The CDR3 consists of 15 residues. CDR1 and CDR2 (germline): MGHDK, SYGVNS. Trimming stripped 3 bases from V and 1 base from J, with 11 bases between. CDR3 loop: CASSERGRGTDTQYF. CDR3 DNA: TGTGCCAGCAGTGAGCGGGGTCGGGGCACAGATACGCAGTATTTT.

The CDR3, as DNA: TGTGCCAGTAGTATCTGGGCAGGGCAGGGCAATCAGCCCCAGCATTTT. It encodes CASSIWAGQGNQPQHF. The V gene is TRBV19, the J gene TRBJ1-5; TRBD1 is a possible D gene (5 bases). Germline values: CDR1 LNHDA, CDR2 SQIVND (reference sequence). The CDR3 covers 16 residues. Trimming shortened V by 3 bases and J by 2 bases, and 14 bases separated the two germline ends.

This sequence joins TRBV6-5 and TRBJ1-1, with no clear D. Trimming removed 5 bases from V and 5 bases from J, with 12 bases in between. The CDR3 sequence is 13 residues long. The V gene's germline CDR1 is MNHEY and CDR2 SVGAGI. CDR3 sequence (DNA): TGTGCCAGCAGTCGTCCGGAGGTTACTGAAGCTTTCTTT. Protein: CASSRPEVTEAFF.

This rearrangement joins TRBV18 to TRBJ1-3; D call uncertain. Trimming left V 2 bases short and J 0 bases short, with 8 bases between. The CDR3 loop spans 15 amino acids. Germline assignment: CDR1 KGHSH and CDR2 LQKENI. CDR3 sequence: CASSPTRSSGNTIYF. The CDR3 bases are TGTGCCAGCTCACCAACGAGAAGCTCTGGAAACACCATATATTTT.

The genes are TRBV7-9 and TRBJ1-3, with a possible D match to TRBD1 (5 bases). V was cut by 1 base and J by 4 bases, with 17 bases left in between. Germline values: CDR1 SEHNR, CDR2 FQNEAQ (reference sequence). This CDR3 is built from 17 residues. CDR3 sequence reads: CASSLERSLGQGNTIYF. The DNA of the CDR3 is TGTGCCAGCAGCTTAGAGAGGTCGCTGGGGCAGGGAAACACCATATATTTT.

The rearrangement uses TRBV7-9 and TRBJ1-2; no definite D call. The ends were cut back, 2 bases at V and 1 base at J, with 8 bases in the middle. The CDR3 spans 14 residues. Germline V gene data show CDR1 as SEHNR and CDR2 as FQNEAQ (reference sequence). The CDR3 DNA reads as TGTGCCAGCAGCTTAATCGCCAGTAACTATGGCTACACCTTC. Its protein is CASSLIASNYGYTF.

The chain joins TRBV6-5 to TRBJ1-1; 7 bases line up with TRBD1. CDR1 and CDR2 (germline): MNHEY, SVGAGI. V trimming: 6 bases; J trimming: 6 bases; junction bases outside the gene matches: 7. The CDR3 contains 13 residues. The CDR3 coding sequence is TGTGCCAGCAGAATGGACAGGACTGCTGAAGCTTTCTTT. This translates into CASRMDRTAEAFF.

In its sample, this clone was seen a few times. V usage is TRBV28 and J usage is TRBJ1-5, with D perhaps TRBD1 (5 bases). CDR1 MDHEN and CDR2 SYDVKM come from the germline V gene. The CDR3 runs to 16 residues. Trimming pared 5 bases from V and 0 bases from J, leaving 14 bases between. CDR3 nucleotides: TGTGCCAGCAGTCCCAGTGGCAGGGATAGCAATCAGCCCCAGCATTTT. Its translation is CASSPSGRDSNQPQHF.

The chain is built from TRBV19 and TRBJ1-5; D gene uncertain. The CDR3 totals 13 residues. Trimming removed 3 bases from V and 4 bases from J, with 7 bases in between. Germline V gene data show CDR1 as LNHDA and CDR2 as SQIVND (reference sequence). Written as DNA, the CDR3 is TGTGCCAGTAGTATCCAGGCTAATCAGCCCCAGCATTTT. Protein product: CASSIQANQPQHF.

The chain recombines TRBV19 with TRBJ2-2, with 8 bases aligning to TRBD1. The J segment lost 5 bases and the V segment lost 6 bases, leaving 8 bases of the junction unmatched. Germline V gives CDR1 LNHDA, CDR2 SQIVND (reference sequence). The length of the CDR3 is 15 residues. CDR3 protein: CASSQDRVRTGELFF. The CDR3 DNA reads TGTGCCAGTAGCCAGGACAGGGTTAGGACCGGGGAGCTGTTTTTT.

V usage is TRBV5-4 and J usage is TRBJ1-4; 8 nucleotides align to TRBD1. The J segment lost 0 bases and the V segment lost 4 bases, leaving 8 bases of the junction unmatched. Per germline, CDR1 SGHNT and CDR2 YYREEE (reference sequence). This CDR3 spans 17 amino acids. The chain's CDR3 is CASSPGQAPATNEKLFF. CDR3 coding DNA: TGTGCCAGCAGCCCGGGACAGGCGCCTGCAACTAATGAAAAACTGTTTTTT.

The count of this clone is one. In the same sample, other DNA sequences code for this CDR3. The chain is built from TRBV3-1 (or the pseudogene TRBV3-2) and TRBJ1-1, with D possibly matching TRBD1 (6 bases). Trimming stripped 0 bases from V and 1 base from J, with 9 bases between. Germline V gene sequence: CDR1 LGHDT, CDR2 YNNKEL (reference sequence). The CDR3 is made up of 15 amino acids. The CDR3 region is CASSQEGRGNTEAFF. CDR3 coding DNA: TGTGCCAGCAGCCAAGAAGGCAGGGGGAACACTGAAGCTTTCTTT.

CDR3 protein: CASSNLRDTGGKGNTIYF. CDR3 DNA: TGTGCCAGCAGTAACCTCCGGGACACCGGCGGCAAAGGAAACACCATATATTTT. The chain links TRBV28 to TRBJ1-3, with D perhaps TRBD1 (6 bases). There are 18 residues in the CDR3. V lost 5 bases to trimming and J lost 4 bases, with 24 bases between them. Germline V gene lookup returns CDR1 MDHEN and CDR2 SYDVKM. The variable domain in full, with the rest retrieved from reference TRBV28 and TRBJ1-3, is DVKVTQSSRYLVKRTGEKVFLECVQDMDHENMFWYRQDPGLGLRLIYFSYDVKMKEKGDIPEGYSVSREKKERFSLILESASTNQTSMYLCASSNLRDTGGKGNTIYFGEGSWLTVV.

The V and J genes are TRBV3-1 (or the pseudogene TRBV3-2) and TRBJ1-2; maybe TRBD1 (5 bases). V shed 0 bases and J shed 7 bases, with 12 bases lying between them. The CDR3 runs 14 residues. Germline CDR1 and CDR2: LGHDT and YNNKEL (reference sequence). CDR3 in DNA: TGTGCCAGCAGCCAAGAGAGAGGGGAGGGTGGCTACACCTTC. Translating it yields CASSQERGEGGYTF.